Listed below are T cell receptor beta chains from one sample, sequenced in a study of OX40 agonist ivuxolimab in advanced cancers. Repertoires were generated with immunoSEQ multiplex PCR, while TCRdb's copy carries only in-frame clones and drops some. The data contain roughly 76,000 clones, 84% of them singletons. The source was CD4+ or CD8+ T cells sorted from blood, collected in a trial of the OX40 agonist ivuxolimab. The receptors derive from an adult with an advanced solid tumor such as melanoma, head and neck, liver or kidney cancer. Each CDR3 is given without its conserved first and last residue. The D gene is left open where the match is weak.

TRBD1 TRBV11-2 ASSPRTGGAETQY
- TRBV5-5 ASSLEIFHNEQF
- TRBV19 ASSPYRAPNTEAF
TRBD2 TRBV13 ASSPRGGIYEQY
- TRBV10-3 ATTGTGEGSPLH
TRBD1 TRBV29-1 SVKLQGAWETQY
- TRBV7-9 ASSLVQGAYEQY
- TRBV11-2 ASSFPGTDTQY
- TRBV6-5 ASRNTGDGEKLF
- TRBV6-1 ASSGGDIRFSYEQY
TRBD1 TRBV7-8 ASSERRTGAGYT
- TRBV29-1 SVRITGSGNTIY
- TRBV7-2 ASSRSGDNNSPLH
TRBD2 TRBV19 ASSIGTSGSFDEQF
TRBD2 TRBV5-1 ASSATSSSYNEQF
- TRBV19 ASSIGGRDDSPLH
- TRBV30 AWSSRALNEKLF
TRBD1 TRBV11-2 ASSRRGQGAVYEQY
TRBD2 TRBV27 ASSLGLAATYEQY
- TRBV15 ATSLGYNEQF
TRBD1 TRBV2 ASRRETGADQPQH
- TRBV6-5 ASSGGNQPQH
- TRBV4-2 ASSQAPPINTEAF
TRBD1 TRBV15 ATSPPGGGMYEQY
TRBD2 TRBV7-2 ASSFKAGGSAGELF
- TRBV2 ASNKLVLQETQY